This note documents a single T cell receptor beta chain sequence. Many counts were recorded for this clonotype. No cognate antigen has been identified for it. No much larger clone exists at a distance of one base, and base qualities are not known. This specimen comes from a study of CD8+CD57+ T cells in acquired aplastic anemia (dated 2018 in TCRdb). Regarding the study in general: Extracted DNA from sorted CD4+ and CD8+ cells averaged approximately 3 ug, ranging from roughly 0.17 to 30 ug. CD8+CD57+ expansion was defined as frequency above the mean frequency observed in healthy subjects.

Counted from cysteine to phenylalanine, this CDR3 has 15 amino acids. The CDR3 DNA has 45 bases and is translated from base 1. In the germline V gene (reference sequence), CDR1 corresponds to MNHEY and CDR2 to SMNVEV. Trimming accounts for 4 bases at V and 0 bases at J, while the number of junction bases matched to no gene is 5. Flow cytometry had shown CD8+CD57+ cell expansion in the patients selected for sequencing. Every patient had a diagnosis of severe acquired aplastic anemia based on International Study of Aplastic Anemia and Agranulocytosis and Camitta criteria. No therapy had been received by the patients at the time of blood sampling. In the study, sorted CD4+ and CD8+ blood T cells from patients with severe aplastic anemia and from healthy subjects underwent deep sequencing of TCR repertoires. Patients were enrolled in the USA under clinicaltrials.gov protocols 00001620, 01623167, 00001397, 00071045, 00081523 and 00961064. Ficoll-Paque density gradient centrifugation was used to isolate peripheral blood mononuclear cells. CD4+ and CD8+ T cells were sorted by FACS or magnetic beads before DNA extraction.

Profiling of TCR beta VDJ combinations and CDR3 sequences used genomic DNA as the template. TCR repertoire sequencing was run on an Illumina HiSeq 2000. Under the source paper's analysis protocol: TRBV/TRBJ rearrangement plots, CDR3 size and DJ length profiles, and Simpson's diversity index were used to assess repertoires. The most abundant DNA sequence in the deep sequencing data was defined as the immunodominant clone. CDR3 amino acid sequences were checked for sharing between subjects and were compared against published repertoires and the VDJdb database. The public sequencing data were trimmed at Q25 with fastp and processed into clonotypes with MiXCR by TCRdb, which kept only in-frame beta chains. Here each entry gathers all rows of one CDR3 protein and keeps the most common genes and DNA. None of the V and J calls come from the authors' own analysis; TCRdb made them. This sample holds about 180,000 distinct CDR3 sequences; around 50% were observed only once. The leading ten clones occupy roughly 13% of the sample.

Broad study findings and their caveats: Between patients and healthy controls, no significant difference in CD8+ Simpson's diversity was found (P=0.060). Roughly 29 CD8+ CDR3 sequences were shared between patients and controls but appeared highly expressed in patients and within their immunodominant clones.

The receptor was derived from a human donor with aplastic anemia. The chain was built from TRBV27 and TRBJ1-2, with 7 middle bases fitting TRBD1. The sample consisted of sorted CD4+, CD8+, or CD8+CD57+ T cells (not recorded which) from PBMCs. CDR3 protein: CASSSLTGSNYGYTF. The nucleotides are TGTGCCAGCAGTTCCCTGACAGGGTCTAACTATGGCTACACCTTC.